Listed below are T cell receptor beta chains from one sample, sequenced in a study of T cells after yellow fever vaccination. One entry per CDR3 protein results from TCRdb running MiXCR on the 5' RACE reads. Of hundreds of thousands of distinct CDR3 sequences listed, around 20% are singletons. The starting material was PBMCs, obtained before the yellow fever booster vaccination. Receptors originate from a young man who received the YFV17D yellow fever vaccine. Each CDR3 is given with its conserved first and last residue. A D gene is named only where the DNA matches it firmly. Rows may omit the clone size; those that give it use once, few, many or a size class.

D,length,J,size,V,CDR3
NA,12,TRBJ1-2,NA,TRBV9,CASSVEGSGYTF
TRBD1,13,TRBJ1-5,NA,TRBV6-6,CASSYGQGGPQHF
NA,14,TRBJ1-3,NA,TRBV12-3/TRBV12-4,CASSLRSSGNTIYF
NA,14,TRBJ2-5,NA,TRBV12-3/TRBV12-4,CASSPHLIQETQYF
NA,16,TRBJ1-1,NA,TRBV6-5,CASSRTGIALNTEAFF
NA,13,TRBJ1-2,many,TRBV5-1,CASSPGDNYGYTF
NA,15,TRBJ1-5,few,TRBV20-1,CSARDRRGGNQPQHF
NA,15,TRBJ2-5,once,TRBV7-7,CASSLAPGTLETQYF
TRBD1,15,TRBJ1-5,few,TRBV6-5,CASSGRGQGNQPQHF
NA,16,TRBJ2-2,NA,TRBV20-1,CSARAPGASPTGELFF
NA,17,TRBJ1-1,few,TRBV27,CASSPEGRVVMNTEAFF
NA,14,TRBJ1-2,NA,TRBV7-2,CASSLVEWGTIHTF
NA,14,TRBJ2-7,NA,TRBV10-3,CAIRFGGPSYEQYF
TRBD1,17,TRBJ2-1,NA,TRBV7-8,CASSLWRTGGPYNEQFF
TRBD1,16,TRBJ2-1,NA,TRBV20-1,CSARPGGFGSYNEQFF
TRBD2,16,TRBJ2-3,few,TRBV7-9,CASSQLLAGDTDTQYF
NA,16,TRBJ2-3,NA,TRBV9,CASSVLGGRLADTQYF
TRBD1,15,TRBJ1-1,few,TRBV7-2,CASSLAGQPNTEAFF
TRBD2,14,TRBJ2-5,NA,TRBV20-1,CSASGTSEVETQYF
TRBD2,15,TRBJ2-3,NA,TRBV12-3/TRBV12-4,CASSPGTSGSDTQYF
TRBD2,15,TRBJ2-5,few,TRBV4-2,CASSQSGLVGETQYF
TRBD2,16,TRBJ2-3,few,TRBV2,CASSDGTSGGIDTQYF
NA,15,TRBJ1-2,NA,TRBV12-3/TRBV12-4,CASSRQRGGGDGYTF
NA,16,TRBJ1-2,NA,TRBV5-6,CASSWAGSGRDYGYTF
NA,15,TRBJ2-1,few,TRBV5-1,CASSLVADPYNEQFF
TRBD1,15,TRBJ2-7,few,TRBV5-4,CASSLVGTGGYEQYF
NA,14,TRBJ1-2,NA,TRBV24-1,CATSEPTDNYGYTF